These 16 T cell receptor beta chains share one sample of origin, sequenced in a study of STAT5B mutations in CD4+ large granular lymphocyte leukemia. Assay used: immunoSEQ multiplex PCR; TCRdb lists only in-frame clones, some missing. The table has fewer than 35,000 clones, over 65% seen once. The sample was CD4+ T cells from blood buffy coats. These receptors originate from a human donor in good health.

This clone occurred once. The chain recombines TRBV28 with TRBJ2-5; 8 nucleotides line up with TRBD1. Germline V gene data show CDR1 as MDHEN and CDR2 as SYDVKM. The length of the CDR3 is 16 residues. With 6 bases clipped from V and 1 base from J, the junction kept 10 bases outside the gene matches. CDR3 protein: CASSSSGGGFQETQYF. The CDR3 nucleotides are TGTGCCAGCAGCTCTTCAGGGGGCGGGTTCCAAGAGACCCAGTACTTC.

The chain has TRBV10-3 and TRBJ2-2; 13 nucleotides line up with TRBD2. Per germline, CDR1 ENHRY and CDR2 SYGVKD. The CDR3 is made up of 16 amino acids. The V segment lost 5 bases and the J segment 6 bases; nucleotides outside the gene matches: 6. The CDR3 is CAISPPGLAGSGELFF. CDR3 sequence (DNA): TGTGCCATCAGTCCCCCGGGACTAGCGGGGTCCGGGGAGCTGTTTTTT.

The V and J genes are TRBV11-2 and TRBJ2-7, with 8 bases matching TRBD2. CDR1 and CDR2 from the germline V gene are SGHAT and FQNNGV. The V gene end was trimmed by 3 bases and the J gene end by 4 bases; junction bases not matched to a gene: 5. The CDR3 is 14 amino acids. The DNA for the CDR3 is TGTGCCAGCAGCTTTGGGGAGCGGGGGTACGAGCAGTACTTC. Amino acid sequence: CASSFGERGYEQYF.

This clone appeared once. The chain joins TRBV30 to TRBJ1-3; 7 bases agree with TRBD1. Germline CDR1 reads GTSNPN; CDR2 reads SVGIG (reference sequence). V shed 2 bases, J shed 2 bases, and the junction held 6 bases outside the gene matches. The CDR3 is made up of 15 amino acids. CDR3 bases: TGTGCCTGGAGTTTTACAGGGGTCCCTGGAAACACCATATATTTT. Translation: CAWSFTGVPGNTIYF.

In DNA form, the CDR3 reads TGTGCCAGCAGCCAAATTAATTCACCCCTCCACTTT. Its protein product is CASSQINSPLHF. The V gene is TRBV6-5, the J gene TRBJ1-6; D gene unclear. This CDR3 is 12 amino acids long. Per the germline V gene, CDR1 is MNHEY and CDR2 is SVGAGI. V was clipped by 6 bases and J by 6 bases, with 6 bases between them.

A few counts support this clone. CDR3 residues: CAWSLTGTPNTGELFF. In nucleotides, the CDR3 is TGTGCCTGGAGTTTAACCGGGACACCGAACACCGGGGAGCTGTTTTTT. The V gene is TRBV30, the J gene TRBJ2-2; the D gene is possibly TRBD1 (6 bases). Trimming removed 2 bases from V and 0 bases from J, with 13 bases in between. This CDR3 has 16 amino acids. In germline, CDR1 is GTSNPN, CDR2 SVGIG (reference sequence).

This chain links TRBV23-1 with TRBJ2-4; D gene unclear. TRBV23-1 is classed as an ORF, of uncertain function. Between the trimmed V and J ends, which lost 0 bases and 1 base, there was a span of 16 bases. The CDR3 is 18 residues long. CDR3 nucleotides: TGCGCCAGCAGTCAATCGAGACCCGCAAGACTTGCCAAAAACATTCAGTACTTC. Residues: CASSQSRPARLAKNIQYF.

V and J are TRBV19 and TRBJ2-7; D is possibly TRBD2 (6 bases). V was clipped by 2 bases and J by 0 bases, with 11 bases between them. CDR3 length equals 15 residues. Per the germline V gene, CDR1 is LNHDA and CDR2 is SQIVND (reference sequence). DNA of the CDR3: TGTGCCAGTAGTATACAGTGGACTACCTCCTACGAGCAGTACTTC. Amino acid sequence: CASSIQWTTSYEQYF. The full variable domain, in which reference TRBV19 and TRBJ2-7 provide the parts outside the CDR3, is DGGITQSPKYLFRKEGQNVTLSCEQNLNHDAMYWYRQDPGQGLRLIYYSQIVNDFQKGDIAEGYSVSREKKESFPLTVTSAQKNPTAFYLCASSIQWTTSYEQYFGPGTRLTVT.

The V gene is TRBV9, the J gene TRBJ2-6, with TRBD1 identical over 9 bases. There are 17 residues in the CDR3. V shed 3 bases, J shed 4 bases, and the junction held 8 bases outside the gene matches. Looked up from germline, CDR1 is SGDLS and CDR2 is YYNGEE. This CDR3 is CASSEQGAYGGANVLTF. The CDR3 DNA is TGTGCCAGCAGCGAACAGGGGGCGTACGGGGGGGCCAACGTCCTGACTTTC.

This chain uses TRBV4-2 with TRBJ1-2; D possibly corresponds to TRBD1 (6 bases). The CDR3 totals 15 residues. Germline V lookup: CDR1 LGHNA, CDR2 YNFKEQ. V lost 3 bases and J 2 bases, leaving 13 bases between the germline ends. Here the CDR3 reads CASSHAGQSNYGYTF. Here the CDR3 DNA reads TGTGCCAGCAGCCACGCCGGACAGTCGAACTATGGCTACACCTTC.

V usage is TRBV5-1 and J usage is TRBJ1-5, with TRBD1 matching 9 bases. CDR1 is SGHRS, CDR2 YFSETQ, per germline. The CDR3 extends over 15 amino acids. The V and J ends lost 0 bases and 6 bases, in that order; junction bases with no gene match: 4. The CDR3: CASSLAGDRAQPQHF. In DNA form, the CDR3 reads TGCGCCAGCAGCTTGGCCGGGGACAGGGCTCAGCCCCAGCATTTT.

This clone was seen more than once but under ten times. The rearrangement joins TRBV7-2 to TRBJ2-4, with 11 bases identical to TRBD2. V lost 5 bases, J lost 9 bases, and 6 bases stayed unmatched. Germline V gives CDR1 SGHTA, CDR2 FQGNSA. The CDR3 length is 14 residues. Here the CDR3 reads CASSPASGGSIQYF. The CDR3 DNA reads TGTGCCAGCAGCCCGGCTAGCGGGGGGTCCATTCAGTACTTC. Full variable domain (outside the CDR3, taken from reference TRBV7-2 and TRBJ2-4): GAGVSQSPSNKVTEKGKDVELRCDPISGHTALYWYRQSLGQGLEFLIYFQGNSAPDKSGLPSDRFSAERTGGSVSTLTIQRTQQEDSAVYLCASSPASGGSIQYFGAGTRLSVL.

This rearrangement joins TRBV28 to TRBJ1-4; D remains ambiguous. The V gene lost 3 bases and the J gene lost 8 bases, with 13 bases spanning the gap. The CDR3 is made up of 14 amino acids. Germline lookup yields CDR1 MDHEN and CDR2 SYDVKM. The CDR3 loop reads CASSLGGQREKLFF. The CDR3, as DNA: TGTGCCAGCAGTTTGGGCGGCCAGCGAGAAAAACTGTTTTTT.

The CDR3 spells CASSPTGLNEQFF. As DNA, the CDR3 is TGTGCCAGCAGCCCGACAGGGTTGAATGAGCAGTTCTTC. The chain has TRBV5-4 and TRBJ2-1, with 7 bases lining up with TRBD1. The V and J ends lost 4 bases and 7 bases, in that order; junction bases with no gene match: 5. This CDR3 spans 13 amino acids. Germline V gives CDR1 SGHNT, CDR2 YYREEE (reference sequence).

The CDR3 sequence: CASSQTVSEQFF. The CDR3 bases are TGTGCCAGCAGCCAGACAGTGAGTGAGCAGTTCTTC. The chain joins TRBV7-8 to TRBJ2-1; D is possibly TRBD1 (5 bases). CDR1 is SGHVS and CDR2 is FQNEAQ in the germline V gene. The ends were cut back, 5 bases at V and 9 bases at J, with 11 bases in the middle. This CDR3 comprises 12 residues. Full variable domain (missing parts from reference TRBV7-8 and TRBJ2-1): GAGVSQSPRYKVAKRGQDVALRCDPISGHVSLFWYQQALGQGPEFLTYFQNEAQLDKSGLPSDRFFAERPEGSVSTLKIQRTQQEDSAVYLCASSQTVSEQFFGPGTRLTVL.

The chain carries TRBV6-1 and TRBJ2-7; no firm D call. Trimming left V 1 base short and J 0 bases short, with 13 bases between. Germline-derived CDR1 and CDR2 are MNHNS and SASEGT. The CDR3 covers 16 residues. The CDR3 sequence is CASSEDLGATSYEQYF. DNA for the CDR3: TGTGCCAGCAGTGAAGATTTGGGTGCGACCTCCTACGAGCAGTACTTC.